The sequence of this T cell receptor (beta chain) was determined in a study of T cell responses to AZD1222 COVID-19 vaccine. Study overall: Second-dose groups at about 4 or about 12 weeks were pooled.

The CDR3 covers 15 residues. Trimming removed 6 bases from V and 5 bases from J; junction bases left unmatched: 9. The germline V gene encodes CDR1 LNHDA and CDR2 SQIVND (reference sequence). Whole-study results and caveats: Clonal diversity was possibly underestimated, and white British individuals and females predominated among donors. The number of AZD1222 recipients seropositive at baseline was only 5 to 7. There were vaccine-associated CD4 TCRs across spike, dominant at 160-218 and 743-854.

Repertoires were generated with immunoSEQ multiplex PCR, while TCRdb's copy carries only in-frame clones and drops some. The sample records about 76,000 clones, about 88% being singletons. This clone was seen more than once but under ten times. Its specificity is unknown. This clonotype originated in an adult in good health. The chain links TRBV19 to TRBJ1-1, with 10 positions matching TRBD1. The material sequenced was peripheral blood, taken on day 0 of AZD1222 vaccination. CDR3 nucleotide sequence: TGTGCCAGTAGACTAACCGGGACAGGGGCTACTGAAGCTTTCTTT. This translates into CASRLTGTGATEAFF.